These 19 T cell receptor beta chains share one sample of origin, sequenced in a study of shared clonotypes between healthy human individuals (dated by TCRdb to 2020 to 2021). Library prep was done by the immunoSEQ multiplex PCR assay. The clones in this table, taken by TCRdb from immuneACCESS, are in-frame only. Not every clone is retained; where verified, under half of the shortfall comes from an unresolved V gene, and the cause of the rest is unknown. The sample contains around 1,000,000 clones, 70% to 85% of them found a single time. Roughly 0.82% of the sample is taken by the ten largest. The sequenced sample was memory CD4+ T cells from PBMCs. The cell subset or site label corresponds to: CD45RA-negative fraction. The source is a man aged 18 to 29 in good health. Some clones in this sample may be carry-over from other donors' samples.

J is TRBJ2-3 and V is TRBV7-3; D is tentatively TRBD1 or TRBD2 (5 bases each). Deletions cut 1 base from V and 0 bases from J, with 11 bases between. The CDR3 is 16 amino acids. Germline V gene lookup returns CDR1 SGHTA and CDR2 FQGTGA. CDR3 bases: TGTGCCAGCAGCTTAAAGGGACCTAAGAGCACAGATACGCAGTATTTT. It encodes CASSLKGPKSTDTQYF.

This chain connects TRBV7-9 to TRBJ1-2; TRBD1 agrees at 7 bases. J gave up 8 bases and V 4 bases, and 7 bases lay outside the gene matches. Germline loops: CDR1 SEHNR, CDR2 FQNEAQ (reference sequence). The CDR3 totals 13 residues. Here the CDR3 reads CASSSLTGDGYTF. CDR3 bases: TGTGCCAGCAGCTCCTTAACAGGGGACGGCTACACCTTC.

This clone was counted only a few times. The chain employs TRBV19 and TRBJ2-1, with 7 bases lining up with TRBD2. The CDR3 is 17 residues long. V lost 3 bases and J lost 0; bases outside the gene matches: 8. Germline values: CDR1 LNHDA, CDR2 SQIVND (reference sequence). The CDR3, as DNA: TGTGCCAGTAGTATGCGACTAGCTACTATCTCCTACAATGAGCAGTTCTTC. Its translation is CASSMRLATISYNEQFF.

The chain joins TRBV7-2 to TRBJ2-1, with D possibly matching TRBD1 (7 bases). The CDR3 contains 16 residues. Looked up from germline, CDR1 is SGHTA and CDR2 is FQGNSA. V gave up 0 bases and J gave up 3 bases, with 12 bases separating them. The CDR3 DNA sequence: TGTGCCAGCAGCTTAGCGGGGGGACAGTACTACAATGAGCAGTTCTTC. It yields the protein CASSLAGGQYYNEQFF. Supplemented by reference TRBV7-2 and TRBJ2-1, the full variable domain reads GAGVSQSPSNKVTEKGKDVELRCDPISGHTALYWYRQSLGQGLEFLIYFQGNSAPDKSGLPSDRFSAERTGGSVSTLTIQRTQQEDSAVYLCASSLAGGQYYNEQFFGPGTRLTVL.

CDR3 sequence: CAWIDRGFEAFF. The CDR3 coding sequence is TGTGCCTGGATAGACAGGGGGTTTGAAGCTTTCTTT. The rearrangement links TRBV30 to TRBJ1-1; 9 bases agree with TRBD1. There are 12 residues in the CDR3. The J segment lost 7 bases and the V segment lost 4 bases, leaving 4 bases of the junction unmatched. CDR1 is GTSNPN and CDR2 is SVGIG in the germline V gene (reference sequence).

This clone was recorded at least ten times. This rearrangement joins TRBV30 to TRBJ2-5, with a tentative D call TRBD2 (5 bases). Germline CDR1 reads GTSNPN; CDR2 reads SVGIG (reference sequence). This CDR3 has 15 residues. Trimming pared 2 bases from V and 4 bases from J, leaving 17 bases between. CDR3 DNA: TGTGCCTGGAGTAGCGGTAGTACTCGTGGAGAGACCCAGTACTTC. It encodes CAWSSGSTRGETQYF.

CDR3 DNA: TGTGCCATCAGCACAGGGGGGAACAAGATGGGGGAAAAACTGTTTTTT. The encoded protein is CAISTGGNKMGEKLFF. The chain has TRBV10-3 and TRBJ1-4; TRBD1 matches at 8 bases. CDR3 length: 16 amino acids. Germline V CDR1 and CDR2: ENHRY, SYGVKD. The ends lost 6 bases at V and 8 bases at J; junction bases unmatched: 14.

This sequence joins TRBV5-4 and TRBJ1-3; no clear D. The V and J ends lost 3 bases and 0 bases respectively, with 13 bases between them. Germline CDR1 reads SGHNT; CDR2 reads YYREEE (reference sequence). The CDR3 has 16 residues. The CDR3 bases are TGTGCCAGCAGCTCCGGAGGCTCCTACTCTGGAAACACCATATATTTT. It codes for CASSSGGSYSGNTIYF.

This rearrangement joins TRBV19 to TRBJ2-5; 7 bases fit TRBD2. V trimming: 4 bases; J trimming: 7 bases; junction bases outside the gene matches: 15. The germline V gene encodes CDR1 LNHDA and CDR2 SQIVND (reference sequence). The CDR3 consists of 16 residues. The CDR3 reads CASSTKGGTPPGTQYF. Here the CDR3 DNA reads TGTGCCAGTAGTACAAAGGGAGGGACCCCCCCTGGGACCCAGTACTTC.

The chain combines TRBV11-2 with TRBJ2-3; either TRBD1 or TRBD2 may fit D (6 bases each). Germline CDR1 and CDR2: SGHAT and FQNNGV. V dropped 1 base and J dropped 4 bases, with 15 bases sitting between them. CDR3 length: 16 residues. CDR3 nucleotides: TGTGCCAGCAGCTTAGTATCACGTCGGGGGCCAGATACGCAGTATTTT. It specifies CASSLVSRRGPDTQYF.

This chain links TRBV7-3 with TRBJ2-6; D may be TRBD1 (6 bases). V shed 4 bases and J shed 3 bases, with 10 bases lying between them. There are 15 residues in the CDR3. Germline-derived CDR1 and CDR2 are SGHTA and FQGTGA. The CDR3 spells CASSSQGFGANVLTF. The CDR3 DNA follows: TGTGCCAGCAGCTCCCAGGGGTTTGGGGCCAACGTCCTGACTTTC.

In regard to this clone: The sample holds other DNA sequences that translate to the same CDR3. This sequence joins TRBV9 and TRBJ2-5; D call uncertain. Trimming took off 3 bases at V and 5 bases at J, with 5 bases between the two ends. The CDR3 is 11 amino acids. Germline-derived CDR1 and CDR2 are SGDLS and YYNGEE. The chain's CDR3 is CASSDRETQYF. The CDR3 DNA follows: TGTGCCAGCAGCGACCGGGAGACCCAGTACTTC. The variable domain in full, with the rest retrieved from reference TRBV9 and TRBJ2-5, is DSGVTQTPKHLITATGQRVTLRCSPRSGDLSVYWYQQSLDQGLQFLIQYYNGEERAKGNILERFSAQQFPDLHSELNLSSLELGDSALYFCASSDRETQYFGPGTRLLVL.

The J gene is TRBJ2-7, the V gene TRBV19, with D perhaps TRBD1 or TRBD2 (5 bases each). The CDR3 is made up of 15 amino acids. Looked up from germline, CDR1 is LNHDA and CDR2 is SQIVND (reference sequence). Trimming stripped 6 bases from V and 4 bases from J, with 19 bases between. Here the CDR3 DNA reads TGTGCCAGTAGCCTCCCCGGGGCTTTATTTTACGAGCAGTACTTC. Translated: CASSLPGALFYEQYF.

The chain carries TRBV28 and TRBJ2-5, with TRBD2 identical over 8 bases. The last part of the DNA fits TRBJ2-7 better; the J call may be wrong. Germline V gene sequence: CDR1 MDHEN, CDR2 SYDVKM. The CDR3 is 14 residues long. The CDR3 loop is CASSLAGGVYEQYF. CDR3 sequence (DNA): TGTGCCAGCAGTTTAGCGGGAGGTGTATACGAGCAGTACTTC.

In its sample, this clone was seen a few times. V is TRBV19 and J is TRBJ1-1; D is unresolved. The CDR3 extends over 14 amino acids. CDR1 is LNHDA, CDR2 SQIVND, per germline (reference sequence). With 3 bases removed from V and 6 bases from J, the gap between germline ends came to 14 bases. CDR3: CASSISLGRAEAFF. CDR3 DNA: TGTGCCAGTAGTATTTCCCTGGGGAGAGCTGAAGCTTTCTTT.

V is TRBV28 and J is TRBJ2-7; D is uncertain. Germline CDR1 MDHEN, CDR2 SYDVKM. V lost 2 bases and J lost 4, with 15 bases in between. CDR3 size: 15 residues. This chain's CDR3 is CASSLVNSMGYEQYF. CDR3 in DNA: TGTGCCAGCAGTTTAGTTAACTCTATGGGTTACGAGCAGTACTTC.

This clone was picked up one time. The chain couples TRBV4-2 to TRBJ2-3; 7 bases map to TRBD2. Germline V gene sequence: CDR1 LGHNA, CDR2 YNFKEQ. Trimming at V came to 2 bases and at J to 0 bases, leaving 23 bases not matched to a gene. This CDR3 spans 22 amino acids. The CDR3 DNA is TGTGCCAGCAGCCAACCTGTGAGGAGGGCTAGCGGAAAGGGCGGGAGCACAGATACGCAGTATTTT. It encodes CASSQPVRRASGKGGSTDTQYF.

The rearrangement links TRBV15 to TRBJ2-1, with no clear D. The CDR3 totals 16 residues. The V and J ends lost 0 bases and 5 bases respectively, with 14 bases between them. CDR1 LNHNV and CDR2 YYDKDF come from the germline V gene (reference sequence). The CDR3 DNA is TGTGCCACCAGCAGAGATAGGCTTCGCCCCAACAATGAGCAGTTCTTC. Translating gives CATSRDRLRPNNEQFF.

The CDR3 reads CASSLGGRSPEAFF. For the CDR3, the DNA is TGTGCCAGTAGTTTGGGGGGTCGGAGCCCTGAAGCTTTCTTT. The J gene is TRBJ1-1, the V gene TRBV19; the D gene is possibly TRBD1 (5 bases). Trimming stripped 5 bases from V and 6 bases from J, with 16 bases between. The length of the CDR3 is 14 residues. The germline CDR1 and CDR2 sequences are LNHDA and SQIVND (reference sequence).